The 9 T cell receptor beta chains presented below share a single source sample, sequenced in a study of OX40 agonist ivuxolimab in advanced cancers. Library preparation was by the immunoSEQ multiplex PCR assay. This is the immuneACCESS table as TCRdb keeps it, with only in-frame sequences that have V and J called. A part of the clones is gone; compared with another copy, unresolved V genes explain less than half, and the rest is unexplained. The sample contains approximately 43,000 clones, just under 85% of them found a single time. Clones ranked in the top ten supply roughly 2.5% of the sample. Sequencing used CD4+ or CD8+ T cells sorted from blood, obtained in a trial of the OX40 agonist ivuxolimab. The receptors here all came from an adult with an advanced solid tumor such as melanoma, head and neck, liver or kidney cancer.

This chain uses TRBV6-5 with TRBJ2-7, with 8 positions matching TRBD1. The junction had 7 bases not matched to a gene; V was cut back by 6 bases and J by 0 bases. This CDR3 comprises 15 residues. Germline V gives CDR1 MNHEY, CDR2 SVGAGI. The CDR3 loop reads CASRPRTGSSYEQYF. The CDR3 nucleotides are TGTGCCAGCAGGCCCAGGACAGGGTCCTCCTACGAGCAGTACTTC.

The J gene is TRBJ2-7, the V gene TRBV5-6; D gene unclear. With 0 bases removed from V and 0 bases from J, the gap between germline ends came to 7 bases. CDR1 SGHDT and CDR2 YYEEEE come from the germline V gene. CDR3 length: 14 amino acids. CDR3 residues: CASSLVQSSYEQYF. The CDR3 DNA is TGTGCCAGCAGCTTGGTCCAGTCCTCCTACGAGCAGTACTTC.

This clone occurred once. The rearrangement links TRBV5-1 to TRBJ2-7; 8 positions agree with TRBD1. With 3 bases clipped from V and 3 bases from J, the junction kept 11 bases outside the gene matches. This CDR3 comprises 16 residues. The germline gives CDR1 SGHRS, CDR2 YFSETQ. In DNA, the CDR3 is TGCGCCAGCAGCTGGACAGGGTTAGGGAATCACTACGAGCAGTACTTC. Amino acids: CASSWTGLGNHYEQYF.

The rearrangement links TRBV27 to TRBJ1-4; perhaps TRBD1 as D (6 bases). The CDR3 totals 16 residues. With 6 bases removed from V and 3 bases from J, the gap between germline ends came to 17 bases. The germline V gene encodes CDR1 MNHEY and CDR2 SMNVEV (reference sequence). DNA of the CDR3: TGTGCCAGCAGATCCGAGGGCAGGGGAGCTAATGAAAAACTGTTTTTT. Translated: CASRSEGRGANEKLFF.

The chain is built from TRBV18 and TRBJ2-7; 7 nucleotides match TRBD1. V was clipped by 1 base and J by 2 bases; unmatched bases: 5. Germline CDR1 reads KGHSH; CDR2 reads LQKENI. The CDR3 runs to 15 residues. Here the CDR3 reads CASSPQSTGTYEQYF. The CDR3 region has the DNA TGTGCCAGCTCACCACAGTCGACAGGGACCTACGAGCAGTACTTC. Supplemented by reference TRBV18 and TRBJ2-7, the full variable domain reads NAGVMQNPRHLVRRRGQEARLRCSPMKGHSHVYWYRQLPEEGLKFMVYLQKENIIDESGMPKERFSAEFPKEGPSILRIQQVVRGDSAAYFCASSPQSTGTYEQYFGPGTRLTVT.

The chain employs TRBV6-1 and TRBJ1-5; 7 nucleotides agree with TRBD1. The V and J ends lost 5 bases and 2 bases, in that order; junction bases with no gene match: 6. The CDR3 covers 15 residues. Germline V gene data show CDR1 as MNHNS and CDR2 as SASEGT. CDR3 protein: CASSSRQGGNQPQHF. CDR3 coding DNA: TGTGCCAGCAGTTCTCGACAGGGCGGCAATCAGCCCCAGCATTTT.

This clone was seen a single time. The chain links TRBV29-1 to TRBJ2-7; D may be TRBD1 (5 bases). The CDR3 consists of 15 residues. Germline CDR1 reads SQVTM; CDR2 reads ANQGSEA. Deletions cut 6 bases from V and 5 bases from J, with 23 bases between. The CDR3 loop reads CSVATGVPSPDEQYF. CDR3 bases: TGCAGCGTCGCCACAGGCGTCCCCTCCCCCGACGAGCAGTACTTC.

About this clone: Germline is not matched at one junction end, which may reflect a read error. CDR3: CASSLGGRHNDKLFF. In nucleotides, the CDR3 is TGTGCCAGCAGTTTAGGCGGCAGGCATAATGACAAACTGTTTTTT. The chain joins TRBV2 to TRBJ1-4; no reliable D call. This CDR3 has 15 amino acids. Germline V gives CDR1 SNHLY, CDR2 FYNNEI.

The rearrangement joins TRBV27 to TRBJ1-2; 10 positions agree with TRBD1. The germline gives CDR1 MNHEY, CDR2 SMNVEV (reference sequence). This CDR3 is 14 amino acids long. Trimming at V came to 4 bases and at J to 4 bases, leaving 3 bases not matched to a gene. The CDR3 is CASSYRDRGYGYTF. The CDR3 nucleotides are TGTGCCAGCAGTTACCGGGACAGGGGCTATGGCTACACCTTC.